The 17 T cell receptor beta chains listed next were all sequenced from one sample in a study of regulatory T cells in long-lasting Graves disease. Libraries of TCR beta came from iRepertoire HTBI primers plus Arm-PCR of CDR3 regions. TCRdb fed the multiplex PCR reads into MiXCR, producing one record per CDR3 protein. The sample includes a few hundred thousand distinct CDR3 sequences, about 25% of them seen just once. Time point given: persistent/refractory GD, antithyroid drugs over 5 years with positive TRAb. PBMC-derived RNA was used for the TCR library. The material sequenced was peripheral blood mononuclear cells (PBMCs), taken when the disease was refractory, from a patient treated with antithyroid drugs. The receptors stem from a female donor with Graves disease.

At least ten counts were recorded for this clonotype. The chain employs TRBV2 and TRBJ1-2; D perhaps matches TRBD1 (6 bases). The CDR3 has 16 residues. Germline V gene sequence: CDR1 SNHLY, CDR2 FYNNEI. V lost 6 bases, J lost 2 bases, and 19 bases lay in between. In DNA form, the CDR3 reads TGTGCCAGCAGGGGGGGCGAGCAGGGTATAAACTATGGCTACACCTTC. This sequence encodes CASRGGEQGINYGYTF.

There are many counts of this clonotype. This sequence joins TRBV27 and TRBJ1-2; 7 nucleotides align to TRBD1. Trimming took 5 bases from V and 4 from J; bases not matched to a gene: 7. This CDR3 has 14 amino acids. Germline CDR1 and CDR2: MNHEY and SMNVEV (reference sequence). Here the CDR3 DNA reads TGTGCCAGCAGTATCGCAGGGGGAAGCTATGGCTACACCTTC. It is translated as CASSIAGGSYGYTF.

This clonotype was seen a handful of times. The gene calls are TRBV19 and TRBJ2-6, with 7 bases matching TRBD1. Germline V gene lookup returns CDR1 LNHDA and CDR2 SQIVND (reference sequence). V dropped 7 bases and J dropped 1; count of bases not matched to a gene: 16. The CDR3 length is 19 residues. The CDR3 loop is CASIVGTGQKVSGANVLTF. CDR3 nucleotide sequence: TGTGCCAGTATTGTCGGAACGGGACAGAAAGTATCTGGGGCCAACGTCCTGACTTTC. The full variable domain, rest sourced from reference TRBV19 and TRBJ2-6, is DGGITQSPKYLFRKEGQNVTLSCEQNLNHDAMYWYRQDPGQGLRLIYYSQIVNDFQKGDIAEGYSVSREKKESFPLTVTSAQKNPTAFYLCASIVGTGQKVSGANVLTFGAGSRLTVL.

This clonotype has just a few counts. The chain links TRBV7-2 to TRBJ2-5; TRBD2 is a possible D gene (5 bases). V lost 2 bases to trimming and J lost 0 bases, with 10 bases between them. Germline lookup yields CDR1 SGHTA and CDR2 FQGNSA. CDR3 length: 15 amino acids. CDR3: CASSLIRGNQETQYF. The CDR3 coding sequence is TGTGCCAGCAGCTTAATTAGAGGGAACCAAGAGACCCAGTACTTC.

This clonotype has just one count. V is TRBV10-2 and J is TRBJ2-2; D may be TRBD2 (5 bases). This CDR3 region has 15 residues. Between the trimmed V and J ends, which lost 3 bases and 6 bases, there was a span of 14 bases. The germline CDR1 and CDR2 sequences are WSHSY and SAAADI. CDR3 sequence: CASSDSGLPSGELFF. The CDR3 DNA reads TGCGCCAGCAGTGATTCCGGACTTCCCTCCGGGGAGCTGTTTTTT.

Concerning this clonotype: This may be a read error: a much more frequent sequence differs by one nucleotide. The chain has TRBV28 and TRBJ2-7; 10 nucleotides match TRBD2. Germline-derived CDR1 and CDR2 are MDHEN and SYDVKM. The CDR3 totals 16 residues. The CDR3: CACSRGLARTEGEQYF. In DNA form, the CDR3 reads TGTGCCTGCAGTCGGGGACTAGCGCGTACAGAGGGCGAGCAGTACTTC.

This clonotype has only a few counts. The chain joins TRBV30 to TRBJ1-2; maybe TRBD1 (6 bases). CDR3 size: 15 residues. In germline, CDR1 is GTSNPN, CDR2 SVGIG (reference sequence). Trimming cost V 2 bases and J 2 bases, with 15 bases left between them. The CDR3 bases are TGTGCCTGGAGTCCCGGGGGGGGGCAAAACTATGGCTACACCTTC. Protein: CAWSPGGGQNYGYTF. Drawing the rest from reference TRBV30 and TRBJ1-2, the complete variable domain is SQTIHQWPATLVQPVGSPLSLECTVEGTSNPNLYWYRQAAGRGLQLLFYSVGIGQISSEVPQNLSASRPQDRQFILSSKKLLLSDSGFYLCAWSPGGGQNYGYTFGSGTRLTVV.

This clonotype was recorded a few times. This chain links TRBV15 with TRBJ2-1; weak D call: TRBD2 (6 bases). The CDR3 sequence is 15 residues long. The germline CDR1 and CDR2 sequences are LNHNV and YYDKDF (reference sequence). Trimming took off 1 base at V and 10 bases at J, with 17 bases between the two ends. CDR3 sequence (DNA): TGTGCCACCAGCAGAGCTAAGACGAGCCGGGGGGAGCAGTTCTTC. Translated, it gives CATSRAKTSRGEQFF. Full variable domain (rest looked up from reference TRBV15 and TRBJ2-1): DAMVIQNPRYQVTQFGKPVTLSCSQTLNHNVMYWYQQKSSQAPKLLFHYYDKDFNNEADTPDNFQSRRPNTSFCFLDIRSPGLGDTAMYLCATSRAKTSRGEQFFGPGTRLTVL.

This clonotype was seen a few times. This rearrangement joins TRBV29-1 to TRBJ1-2, with TRBD1 matching over 8 bases. Per the germline V gene, CDR1 is SQVTM and CDR2 is ANQGSEA. The V gene end was trimmed by 6 bases and the J gene end by 10 bases; junction bases not matched to a gene: 10. CDR3 length: 12 amino acids. Here the CDR3 DNA reads TGCAGCGTAGCCCGGGACAGGAGTGACTACACCTTC. Translated, it gives CSVARDRSDYTF.

This clonotype was detected many times. The chain employs TRBV11-2 and TRBJ1-1, with D unresolved. From germline, CDR1 is SGHAT and CDR2 FQNNGV. V lost 2 bases to trimming and J lost 1 base, with 5 bases between them. CDR3 length equals 13 residues. The CDR3 bases are TGTGCCAGCAGCTTACATGCGAACACTGAAGCTTTCTTT. As protein: CASSLHANTEAFF.

This clonotype was observed a handful of times. The chain is built from TRBV10-3 and TRBJ2-7; the match to TRBD2 covers 15 bases. There are 18 residues in the CDR3. CDR1 and CDR2 (germline): ENHRY, SYGVKD. V lost 3 bases and J lost 6; bases outside the gene matches: 12. The CDR3 loop reads CAISDTPGTSGRQAEQYF. Written as DNA, the CDR3 is TGTGCCATCAGTGATACGCCGGGGACTAGCGGGAGGCAGGCCGAGCAGTACTTC.

The gene calls are TRBV20-1 and TRBJ2-5; D gene unclear. CDR1 and CDR2 (germline): DFQATT, SNEGSKA (reference sequence). V lost 3 bases and J lost 3, with 14 bases in between. The CDR3 contains 14 residues. In DNA form, the CDR3 reads TGCAGTGCTAGCAAGTTAAGCTTAAAAGAGACCCAGTACTTC. Translated, it gives CSASKLSLKETQYF.

V and J are TRBV5-1 and TRBJ1-6, with TRBD1 matching over 7 bases. V lost 4 bases and J lost 7; bases outside the gene matches: 5. The CDR3 is made up of 14 amino acids. Germline CDR1 is SGHRS and CDR2 is YFSETQ. Written as DNA, the CDR3 is TGCGCCAGCAGCGACCGGGACAGCAATTCACCCCTCCACTTT. Translation gives CASSDRDSNSPLHF.

This clonotype came up a few times. This sequence joins TRBV28 and TRBJ2-2; TRBD1 is a possible D gene (6 bases). Trimming removed 6 bases from V and 1 base from J, with 9 bases in between. The CDR3 loop spans 14 amino acids. CDR1 is MDHEN and CDR2 is SYDVKM in the germline V gene. The CDR3 coding sequence is TGTGCCAGCAGCTACAGGGTGAACACCGGGGAGCTGTTTTTT. Protein sequence: CASSYRVNTGELFF.

This clonotype was recorded many times. This chain uses TRBV29-1 with TRBJ2-5; 11 bases line up with TRBD2. CDR3 size: 13 residues. Germline lookup yields CDR1 SQVTM and CDR2 ANQGSEA. J was trimmed by 4 bases and V by 6 bases; bases with no gene match: 4. The CDR3 DNA is TGCAGCGTCCCGGGACTAGCGGTAGAGACCCAGTACTTC. This sequence encodes CSVPGLAVETQYF.

V usage is TRBV20-1 and J usage is TRBJ2-3; D is perhaps TRBD1 or TRBD2 (5 bases each). This CDR3 comprises 12 residues. CDR1 and CDR2 (germline): DFQATT, SNEGSKA (reference sequence). V lost 7 bases and J lost 3, with 11 bases in between. The CDR3 coding sequence is TGCAGTGGGGACCAGACTACAGATACGCAGTATTTT. As protein: CSGDQTTDTQYF.

The sample holds one count of this clonotype. The chain carries TRBV7-2 and TRBJ1-2; D may be TRBD1 (5 bases). Trimming removed 3 bases at V and 4 bases at J, with 12 bases between. The germline gives CDR1 SGHTA, CDR2 FQGNSA. This CDR3 region has 14 residues. This CDR3 is CASSFRRDLYGYTF. CDR3 coding DNA: TGTGCCAGCAGCTTTAGAAGGGACCTCTATGGCTACACCTTC.